Listed below are T cell receptor beta chains from one sample, sequenced in a study of T-cell reconstitution after alpha-beta-depleted transplantation in children. In TCRdb, the PCR reads were re-called with MiXCR into one record per CDR3 protein. The table records around 800,000 distinct CDR3 sequences, roughly 15% of them present only once. The sequencing used PBMCs, mostly from graft donor cells, collected 360 days after TCRalphabeta/CD19-depleted stem cell transplant. Receptors originate from a male patient between 10 and 17 years old who had a stem cell transplant for acute lymphoblastic leukemia, so the T cells may come from the graft donor. Each CDR3 is given with its conserved first and last residue. D genes are given only for firm matches. Clone size is shown for a subset of rows, as once, few, many or a class of expanded clone.

d_call | j_call | clone_size | v_call | cdr3_nt | cdr3_aa
TRBD2 | TRBJ2-1 | few | TRBV20-1 | TGCAGTGCTAGAGCCGAAAGGGGACTAGCGGGGGGGACCTACAATGAGCAGTTCTTC | CSARAERGLAGGTYNEQFF
TRBD2 | TRBJ2-7 | - | TRBV7-8 | TGTGCCAGCAGCACCGGGGGGGTGAGGGGCTACGAGCAGTACTTC | CASSTGGVRGYEQYF
TRBD1 | TRBJ2-2 | few | TRBV20-1 | TGCAGTGCTAGAGGTCCCACAGGGGTCACCGGGGAGCTGTTTTTT | CSARGPTGVTGELFF
TRBD2 | TRBJ2-1 | few | TRBV2 | TGTGCCAGCAGTGCACTAGCGGGAGACAATGAGCAGTTCTTC | CASSALAGDNEQFF
TRBD1 | TRBJ1-3 | few | TRBV4-1 | TGCGCCAGCAGCGCCAGACAGGGGACTGGAAACACCATATATTTT | CASSARQGTGNTIYF
TRBD1 | TRBJ1-4 | many | TRBV6-5 | TGTGCCAGCAGTAACCTTTGGACAGGGCATGAAAAACTGTTTTTT | CASSNLWTGHEKLFF
- | TRBJ1-1 | - | TRBV5-1 | TGCGCCAGCAGCTTGCAAGATTACACTGAAGCTTTCTTT | CASSLQDYTEAFF
TRBD2 | TRBJ2-7 | - | TRBV6-1 | TGTGCCAGCAGTCTCTTAGGACTAGCGGGGACCTACGAGCAGTACTTC | CASSLLGLAGTYEQYF
- | TRBJ2-5 | - | TRBV6-1 | TGTGCCAGCAGTGAACCGCAGGGAGGAGTAAGGTGGCAAGAGACCCAGTACTTC | CASSEPQGGVRWQETQYF
TRBD2 | TRBJ2-2 | - | TRBV20-1 | TGCAGTGCCACGGGACTAGCGGTGAACACCGGGGAGCTGTTTTTT | CSATGLAVNTGELFF
- | TRBJ1-2 | - | TRBV7-3 | TGTGCCAGCAGCTTAACAAGCGGCGGCTATGGCTACACCTTC | CASSLTSGGYGYTF
- | TRBJ2-1 | - | TRBV13 | TGTGCCAGCAGCCGAACCTACCGCAACAATGAGCAGTTCTTC | CASSRTYRNNEQFF
TRBD2 | TRBJ2-5 | - | TRBV2 | TGTGCCAGCAGACTTAGCGGGAACCAAGAGACCCAGTACTTC | CASRLSGNQETQYF
- | TRBJ2-3 | - | TRBV7-3 | TGTGCCAGCAGCTTAAGATTTGGGCGTTTGGACGCAGATACGCAGTATTTT | CASSLRFGRLDADTQYF
TRBD1 | TRBJ1-5 | many | TRBV7-9 | TGTGCCAGCAGCCCCGGGACAGGGCTGAGCAATCAGCCCCAGCATTTT | CASSPGTGLSNQPQHF
- | TRBJ2-4 | - | TRBV18 | TGTGCCAGCTCTCGAGAGGCGCGAGGGATCTTAAACATTCAGTACTTC | CASSREARGILNIQYF
TRBD1 | TRBJ2-7 | few | TRBV27 | TGTGCCAGCAGTCAACTCAGGGGGCAAAGAACCTACGAGCAGTACTTC | CASSQLRGQRTYEQYF
- | TRBJ2-7 | many | TRBV5-5 | TGTGCCAGCAGCCTGCCTCCGTCCTACGAGCAGTACTTC | CASSLPPSYEQYF
TRBD1 | TRBJ2-5 | - | TRBV20-1 | TGCAGTGCTAGAGGTTTGGGACAGTCGTACCAAGAGACCCAGTACTTC | CSARGLGQSYQETQYF
- | TRBJ2-1 | - | TRBV5-1 | TGCGCCAGCAGCTTGGCGACTATAAGCTCCTACAATGAGCAGTTCTTC | CASSLATISSYNEQFF
- | TRBJ1-2 | - | TRBV19 | TGTGCCAGTAGTATGTGGTCCAGGGTACAAGGCTACACCTTC | CASSMWSRVQGYTF
TRBD2 | TRBJ2-3 | - | TRBV7-3 | TGTGCCAGCAGCTTAGGGCGGGAGAGCACAGATACGCAGTATTTT | CASSLGRESTDTQYF
TRBD2 | TRBJ2-5 | few | TRBV7-2 | TGTGCCAGCAGCCCTCGGACTAGCAGAGAGACCCAGTACTTC | CASSPRTSRETQYF
- | TRBJ1-2 | - | TRBV29-1 | TGCAGCGTTGCGAGGTACTCCCGGGACTCACGGGATGGCTACACCTTC | CSVARYSRDSRDGYTF
- | TRBJ1-2 | - | TRBV5-1 | TGCGCCAGCAACTTGGGAGCGAGGGGCCTCGACACCTTC | CASNLGARGLDTF
TRBD2 | TRBJ2-1 | many | TRBV5-1 | TGCGCCAGCAGCTTGGTGGCGGGAGAGATGAATGAGCAGTTCTTC | CASSLVAGEMNEQFF
- | TRBJ2-1 | many | TRBV4-2 | TGTGCCAGCAGCTCCCAGCGGAGTCCAAGCCTCGGCGATGAGCAGTTCTTC | CASSSQRSPSLGDEQFF
TRBD2 | TRBJ2-7 | - | TRBV5-5 | TGTGCCAGCAGCTGGTCAGGACTAGCGCGCGAGCAGTACTTC | CASSWSGLAREQYF
TRBD2 | TRBJ2-7 | - | TRBV2 | TGTGCCAGCAGGCTTCTAGCGGGAGGGGACCTTTACGAGCAGTACTTC | CASRLLAGGDLYEQYF
TRBD1 | TRBJ2-3 | few | TRBV28 | TGTGCCAGCAGTTCCCAGGGGACAGACACAGATACGCAGTATTTT | CASSSQGTDTDTQYF
- | TRBJ2-7 | - | TRBV27 | TGTGCCAGCAGTTGGGGGGAGCCCTACGAGCAGTACTTC | CASSWGEPYEQYF
TRBD2 | TRBJ2-7 | - | TRBV15 | TGTGCCACCAGCAGGGGACTAGCGGGAGTCCACGAGCAGTACTTC | CATSRGLAGVHEQYF
- | TRBJ2-3 | - | TRBV6-1 | TGTGCCAGCAGTGAAACGAGGGCAGATACGCAGTATTTT | CASSETRADTQYF
- | TRBJ1-2 | many | TRBV5-1 | TGCGCCAGCAGCTTGTCGGGCATTTTGGCAGAGCGGGGCTACACCTTC | CASSLSGILAERGYTF
- | TRBJ1-4 | - | TRBV5-1 | TGCGCCAGCAGCTCGTCAACTAATGAAAAACTGTTTTTT | CASSSSTNEKLFF
TRBD1 | TRBJ2-7 | few | TRBV20-1 | TGCAGTGCTGGCTCGGACAGGGAATACGAGCAGTACTTC | CSAGSDREYEQYF
- | TRBJ2-7 | - | TRBV5-1 | TGCGCCAGCAGCATCACAGGGCCCACGCTGAACGAGCAGTACTTC | CASSITGPTLNEQYF
TRBD2 | TRBJ2-1 | - | TRBV5-1 | TGCGCCAGCAGCTTGGAACTAGCGGGCCTAAATGAGCAGTTCTTC | CASSLELAGLNEQFF
- | TRBJ2-1 | many | TRBV4-1 | TGCGCCAGCAGCCAAGCCCGGAGTGGTCGGTGGAATGAGCAGTTCTTC | CASSQARSGRWNEQFF
- | TRBJ2-5 | - | TRBV7-9 | TGTGCCAGCAGCTTGTTCATAGCCAGATGGGCGGAGACCCAGTACTTC | CASSLFIARWAETQYF
- | TRBJ2-5 | - | TRBV6-5 | TGTGCCAGCAGTTACTCTGGGGGGCGACAGGAGACCCAGTACTTC | CASSYSGGRQETQYF
- | TRBJ1-2 | few | TRBV20-1 | TGCAGTAGCTACAGGGTGCACTATGGCTACACCTTC | CSSYRVHYGYTF
- | TRBJ1-1 | - | TRBV6-5 | TGTGCCAGCAGTTACGGCAGGTCCACTGAAGCTTTCTTT | CASSYGRSTEAFF
- | TRBJ2-3 | few | TRBV29-1 | TGCAGCGTTGAAGCGCAGGGTACCACAGATACGCAGTATTTT | CSVEAQGTTDTQYF
- | TRBJ2-6 | - | TRBV13 | TGTGCCAGCAGCTCAGAAGTGGACCCCCGGGCAGGGAGAAGGGGGGCCAACGTCCTGACTTTC | CASSSEVDPRAGRRGANVLTF